What follows are 14 T cell receptor beta chains derived from one specimen sequenced in a study of blood T cell repertoires in COVID-19. Repertoires were generated with immunoSEQ multiplex PCR, while TCRdb's copy carries only in-frame clones and drops some. The repertoire holds 220,000 or so clones, with about 82% as singletons. Sequenced material: PBMCs or T cells enriched from blood (not recorded which). These receptors came from a woman between 45 and 65 years old who had recovered from COVID-19.

The chain joins TRBV28 to TRBJ2-1; D is ambiguous. CDR3 length equals 15 residues. The germline V gene encodes CDR1 MDHEN and CDR2 SYDVKM. Trimming took off 6 bases at V and 5 bases at J, with 17 bases between the two ends. CDR3 region: CASSPSDRDHNEQFF. CDR3 bases: TGTGCCAGCAGCCCAAGCGACCGTGACCACAATGAGCAGTTCTTC.

The V and J genes are TRBV3-1 (or the pseudogene TRBV3-2) and TRBJ1-4; TRBD1 might be the D (5 bases). Germline values: CDR1 LGHDT, CDR2 YNNKEL (reference sequence). The CDR3 has 15 amino acids. V was clipped by 4 bases and J by 3 bases, with 12 bases between them. As DNA, the CDR3 is TGTGCCAGCAGCCGCCAGGGTATGTCTAATGAAAAACTGTTTTTT. Its protein product is CASSRQGMSNEKLFF.

Here the CDR3 reads CASSLGLAGVSYEQYF. CDR3 coding DNA: TGCGCCAGCAGCCTAGGACTAGCGGGGGTATCCTACGAGCAGTACTTC. The rearrangement links TRBV4-1 to TRBJ2-7; TRBD2 agrees at 13 bases. Trimming removed 4 bases from V and 1 base from J; junction bases left unmatched: 4. This CDR3 has 16 amino acids. CDR1 and CDR2 from the germline V gene are MGHRA and YSYEKL.

This clone was observed a single time. This chain links TRBV2 with TRBJ2-6; D might be TRBD2 (7 bases). This CDR3 region has 16 residues. In germline, CDR1 is SNHLY, CDR2 FYNNEI. V shed 7 bases and J shed 1 base, with 14 bases lying between them. The CDR3 DNA is TGTGCCAGCAAGGGGGGGAGAGGATCTGGGGCCAACGTCCTGACTTTC. Amino acids: CASKGGRGSGANVLTF.

This CDR3 is CSASSGAQETQYF. The CDR3 DNA reads TGCAGTGCTAGTAGCGGGGCCCAAGAGACCCAGTACTTC. V usage is TRBV20-1 and J usage is TRBJ2-5; 8 nucleotides agree with TRBD2. The germline V gene encodes CDR1 DFQATT and CDR2 SNEGSKA (reference sequence). The CDR3 contains 13 residues. J was trimmed by 1 base and V by 3 bases; bases with no gene match: 1.

The rearrangement joins TRBV27 to TRBJ2-5; 8 bases are a match to TRBD1. V trimming: 6 bases; J trimming: 1 base; junction bases outside the gene matches: 4. CDR1 is MNHEY, CDR2 SMNVEV, per germline (reference sequence). The CDR3 loop spans 14 amino acids. The DNA for the CDR3 is TGTGCCAGCAGGGGGACAGGTCCCCAAGAGACCCAGTACTTC. Encoded protein: CASRGTGPQETQYF.

The chain couples TRBV18 to TRBJ1-1; D gene unclear. The CDR3 is 16 residues long. Trimming left V 1 base short and J 4 bases short, with 16 bases between. In germline, CDR1 is KGHSH, CDR2 LQKENI. CDR3 residues: CASSPLDPGGSTEAFF. As DNA, the CDR3 is TGTGCCAGCTCACCACTAGATCCTGGCGGGTCCACTGAAGCTTTCTTT.

The chain uses TRBV6-5 and TRBJ1-2, with 8 bases that match TRBD1. Per germline, CDR1 MNHEY and CDR2 SVGAGI. The CDR3 runs 16 residues. Trimming at V came to 2 bases and at J to 4 bases, leaving 9 bases not matched to a gene. The chain's CDR3 is CASSYGGRDRFYGYTF. The CDR3 DNA reads as TGTGCCAGCAGTTACGGGGGGAGGGACAGGTTCTATGGCTACACCTTC.

This clone was recorded only once. The V and J genes are TRBV11-2 and TRBJ1-6, with TRBD1 identical over 11 bases. This CDR3 has 12 residues. J was trimmed by 17 bases and V by 5 bases; bases with no gene match: 5. Per germline, CDR1 SGHAT and CDR2 FQNNGV. The CDR3 DNA sequence: TGTGCCAGCAGCCAGGACAGGGGGCCGGTCCACTTT. It encodes CASSQDRGPVHF.

This sequence joins TRBV19 and TRBJ2-5, with 9 bases aligning to TRBD2. Per germline, CDR1 LNHDA and CDR2 SQIVND (reference sequence). Trimming removed 5 bases from V and 1 base from J; junction bases left unmatched: 2. The CDR3 sequence is 14 residues long. The CDR3 DNA reads TGTGCCAGTAGTTATAGCGGGAGCCAAGAGACCCAGTACTTC. It yields the protein CASSYSGSQETQYF.

This chain links TRBV4-3 with TRBJ1-2; D gene unclear. Germline V gene lookup returns CDR1 LGHNA and CDR2 YSLEER. V dropped 0 bases and J dropped 2 bases, with 7 bases sitting between them. The CDR3 is made up of 14 amino acids. Written as DNA, the CDR3 is TGCGCCAGCAGCCAAGACCCCAGGAACTATGGCTACACCTTC. Its protein product is CASSQDPRNYGYTF.

V gene TRBV5-4 combines with J gene TRBJ2-5; TRBD2 matches 10 bases. With 4 bases clipped from V and 4 bases from J, the junction kept 10 bases outside the gene matches. Germline assignment: CDR1 SGHNT and CDR2 YYREEE (reference sequence). This CDR3 comprises 16 residues. CDR3 loop: CASSARLAGTTETQYF. CDR3 DNA sequence: TGTGCCAGCAGCGCACGACTAGCGGGTACGACAGAGACCCAGTACTTC.

This chain links TRBV6-5 with TRBJ2-7; D is perhaps TRBD1 (5 bases). Germline lookup yields CDR1 MNHEY and CDR2 SVGAGI. With 8 bases removed from V and 4 bases from J, the gap between germline ends came to 15 bases. The CDR3 contains 13 residues. The CDR3, as DNA: TGTGCCAGCGGACGACGGACAACATACGAGCAGTACTTC. Its protein product is CASGRRTTYEQYF.

The gene calls are TRBV4-3 and TRBJ2-7; the D gene is possibly TRBD2 (5 bases). The CDR3 covers 15 residues. Germline V lookup: CDR1 LGHNA, CDR2 YSLEER. With 4 bases removed from V and 2 bases from J, the gap between germline ends came to 15 bases. The CDR3 DNA reads TGCGCCAGCAGCCGAGGGCAAAACGGGGCCTACGAGCAGTACTTC. It specifies CASSRGQNGAYEQYF.